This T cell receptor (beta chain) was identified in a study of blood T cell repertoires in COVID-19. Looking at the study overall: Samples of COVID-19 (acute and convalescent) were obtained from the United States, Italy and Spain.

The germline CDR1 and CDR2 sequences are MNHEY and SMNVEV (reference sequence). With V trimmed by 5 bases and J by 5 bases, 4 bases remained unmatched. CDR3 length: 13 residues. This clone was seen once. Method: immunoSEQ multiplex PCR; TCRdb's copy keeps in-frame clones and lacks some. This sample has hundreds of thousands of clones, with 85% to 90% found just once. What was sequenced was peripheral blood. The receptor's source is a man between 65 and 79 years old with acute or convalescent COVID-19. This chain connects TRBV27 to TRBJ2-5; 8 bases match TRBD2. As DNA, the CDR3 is TGTGCCAGCAGTCTGCGGGGGGTGGAGACCCAGTACTTC. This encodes CASSLRGVETQYF.